These 3 T cell receptor beta chains came from one sample sequenced in a study of T cells in tumors after PD-1 blockade. Time point noted: second of two post-therapy site-matched biopsies two to three months apart. Clones were read by immunoSEQ multiplex PCR, and TCRdb kept only the in-frame ones, dropping some. The data contain 7,500 to 8,500 clones, about 62% of them seen just once; the ten biggest clones take up around 12%. This specimen consisted of tumor tissue, obtained after anti-PD-1 treatment. These receptors originate from a human donor with basal cell carcinoma.

The chain couples TRBV7-8 to TRBJ1-2; D remains unclear. From germline, CDR1 is SGHVS and CDR2 FQNEAQ. Trimming took off 4 bases at V and 4 bases at J, with 19 bases between the two ends. CDR3 length: 16 amino acids. The chain's CDR3 is CASSSRTSQILYGYTF. CDR3 DNA sequence: TGTGCCAGCAGCTCCCGTACTTCGCAAATCCTCTATGGCTACACCTTC.

This clone appeared a few times. The rearrangement joins TRBV5-6 to TRBJ2-4, with no clear D. There are 14 residues in the CDR3. Trimming left V 1 base short and J 0 bases short, with 5 bases between. CDR1 is SGHDT, CDR2 YYEEEE, per germline. CDR3 DNA sequence: TGTGCCAGCAGCTTGAATTTAGCCAAAAACATTCAGTACTTC. It specifies CASSLNLAKNIQYF.

This clone showed up just a few times. The V gene is TRBV7-6, the J gene TRBJ1-5, with TRBD1 matching over 7 bases. Losses at the gene ends were 1 base for V and 1 base for J; bases not matched to a gene: 1. Per the germline V gene, CDR1 is SGHVS and CDR2 is FNYEAQ. CDR3 size: 15 residues. The CDR3 sequence: CASSLGRGSNQPQHF. CDR3 in DNA: TGTGCCAGCAGCTTAGGCAGGGGGAGCAATCAGCCCCAGCATTTT.